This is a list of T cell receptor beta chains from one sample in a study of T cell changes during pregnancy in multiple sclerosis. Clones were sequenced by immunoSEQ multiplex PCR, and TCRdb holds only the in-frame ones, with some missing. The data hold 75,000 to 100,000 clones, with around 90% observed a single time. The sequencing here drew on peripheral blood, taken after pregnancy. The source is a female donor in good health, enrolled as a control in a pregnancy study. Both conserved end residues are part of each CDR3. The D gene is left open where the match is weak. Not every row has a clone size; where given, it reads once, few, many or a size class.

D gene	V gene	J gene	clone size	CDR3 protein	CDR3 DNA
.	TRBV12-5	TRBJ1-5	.	CASGPSGRGDQPQHF	TGTGCTAGTGGCCCCTCCGGCAGGGGTGATCAGCCCCAGCATTTT
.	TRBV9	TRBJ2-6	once	CASSVGSNSGANVLTF	TGTGCCAGCAGCGTAGGTTCAAACTCTGGGGCCAACGTCCTGACTTTC
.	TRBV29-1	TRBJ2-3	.	CSASLSSTDTQYF	TGCAGCGCGTCCTTATCTAGCACAGATACGCAGTATTTT
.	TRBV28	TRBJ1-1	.	CASSLGAPEAFF	TGTGCCAGCAGTTTGGGGGCGCCTGAAGCTTTCTTT
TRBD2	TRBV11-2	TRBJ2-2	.	CASSGLASNTGELFF	TGTGCCAGCAGTGGACTAGCGTCGAACACCGGGGAGCTGTTTTTT
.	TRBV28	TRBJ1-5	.	CASSFNSGSNQPQHF	TGTGCCAGCAGTTTTAACAGTGGTAGCAATCAGCCCCAGCATTTT
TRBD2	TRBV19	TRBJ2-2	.	CASSFGTSGRASGELFF	TGTGCCAGTAGTTTCGGGACTAGCGGGAGGGCCTCCGGGGAGCTGTTTTTT
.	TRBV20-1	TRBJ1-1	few	CSAGRGQAFF	TGCAGTGCCGGGCGGGGGCAAGCTTTCTTT
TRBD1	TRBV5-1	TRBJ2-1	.	CASSVDVGGHYNEQFF	TGCGCCAGCAGCGTGGATGTAGGGGGCCACTACAATGAGCAGTTCTTC
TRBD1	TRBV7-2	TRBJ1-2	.	CASSLGGQGRGYTF	TGTGCCAGCAGCTTAGGCGGACAGGGCCGGGGCTACACCTTC
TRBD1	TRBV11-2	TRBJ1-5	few	CASSRKAGGNYQPQHF	TGTGCCAGCAGCAGAAAGGCAGGGGGTAACTATCAGCCCCAGCATTTT
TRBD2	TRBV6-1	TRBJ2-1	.	CASSAASGALTNEQFF	TGTGCCAGCAGTGCAGCTAGCGGGGCACTTACTAATGAGCAGTTCTTC
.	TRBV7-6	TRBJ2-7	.	CASSLPAAPALFEQYF	TGTGCCAGCAGCTTACCCGCGGCACCCGCCCTGTTCGAGCAGTACTTC
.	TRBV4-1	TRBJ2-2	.	CASSPQGSGELFF	TGCGCCAGCAGCCCTCAGGGGTCCGGGGAGCTGTTTTTT
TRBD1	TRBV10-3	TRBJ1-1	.	CAISRTGGDTEAFF	TGTGCCATCTCCCGAACAGGGGGCGACACTGAAGCTTTCTTT
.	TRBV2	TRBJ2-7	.	CASRSGYEQYF	TGTGCCAGCAGATCCGGGTACGAGCAGTACTTC
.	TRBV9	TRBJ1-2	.	CASSASGEGGYTF	TGTGCCAGCAGCGCCAGCGGCGAGGGTGGCTACACCTTC
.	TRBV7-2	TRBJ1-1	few	CASSLVGVRTEAFF	TGTGCCAGCAGCTTAGTAGGGGTGCGCACTGAAGCTTTCTTT
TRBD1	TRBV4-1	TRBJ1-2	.	CASSHPTGGTYGYTF	TGCGCCAGCAGCCACCCGACAGGGGGCACCTATGGCTACACCTTC
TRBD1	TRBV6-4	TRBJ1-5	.	CASSPGQGNQPQHF	TGTGCCAGCTCCCCGGGACAGGGCAATCAGCCCCAGCATTTT
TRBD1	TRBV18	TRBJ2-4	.	CASSPPGQGENIQYF	TGTGCCAGCTCACCACCGGGCCAGGGGGAAAACATTCAGTACTTC
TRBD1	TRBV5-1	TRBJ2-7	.	CASSLGDRSDEQYF	TGCGCCAGCAGCTTGGGGGACAGGTCCGACGAGCAGTACTTC
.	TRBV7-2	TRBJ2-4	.	CASSLAQGLGGPNIQYF	TGTGCCAGCAGCTTAGCCCAGGGGCTAGGAGGCCCAAACATTCAGTACTTC
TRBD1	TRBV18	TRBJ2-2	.	CASSPNNRGPHTGELFF	TGTGCCAGCTCACCTAACAACAGGGGGCCCCACACCGGGGAGCTGTTTTTT
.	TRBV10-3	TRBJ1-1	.	CAIKVAENTEAFF	TGTGCCATCAAGGTGGCGGAGAACACTGAAGCTTTCTTT
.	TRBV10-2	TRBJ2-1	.	CASSPLAGTYNEQFF	TGCGCCAGCAGTCCTTTGGCGGGGACCTACAATGAGCAGTTCTTC
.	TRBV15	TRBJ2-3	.	CATSGGGSTDTQYF	TGTGCCACCAGCGGCGGTGGTTCCACAGATACGCAGTATTTT
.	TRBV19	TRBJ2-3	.	CASSGLAATDTQYF	TGTGCCAGTAGTGGCCTAGCAGCCACAGATACGCAGTATTTT
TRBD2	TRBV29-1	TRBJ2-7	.	CSVEGRGLGDYYEQYF	TGCAGCGTTGAAGGGCGGGGACTAGGCGATTACTACGAGCAGTACTTC
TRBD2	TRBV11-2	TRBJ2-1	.	CASSLELPSGVPSSYNEQFF	TGTGCCAGCAGCTTAGAACTCCCTAGCGGGGTGCCGAGCTCCTACAATGAGCAGTTCTTC